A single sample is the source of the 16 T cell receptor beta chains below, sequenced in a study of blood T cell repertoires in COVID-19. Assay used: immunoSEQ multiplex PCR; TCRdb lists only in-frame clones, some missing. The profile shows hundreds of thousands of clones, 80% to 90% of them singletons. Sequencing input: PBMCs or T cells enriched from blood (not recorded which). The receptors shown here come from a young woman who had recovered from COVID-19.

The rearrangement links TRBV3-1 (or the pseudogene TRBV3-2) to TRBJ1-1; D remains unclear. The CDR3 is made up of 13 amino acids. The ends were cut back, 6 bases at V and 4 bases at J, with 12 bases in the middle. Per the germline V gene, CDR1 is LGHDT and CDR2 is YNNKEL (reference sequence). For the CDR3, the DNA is TGTGCCAGCAGTCCAAGGGAGTCCACTGAAGCTTTCTTT. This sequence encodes CASSPRESTEAFF.

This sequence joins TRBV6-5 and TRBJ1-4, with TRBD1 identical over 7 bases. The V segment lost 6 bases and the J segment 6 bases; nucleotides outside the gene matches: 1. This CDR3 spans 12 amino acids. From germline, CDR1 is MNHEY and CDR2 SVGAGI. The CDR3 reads CASRGTDEKLFF. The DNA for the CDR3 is TGTGCCAGCAGAGGGACAGATGAAAAACTGTTTTTT.

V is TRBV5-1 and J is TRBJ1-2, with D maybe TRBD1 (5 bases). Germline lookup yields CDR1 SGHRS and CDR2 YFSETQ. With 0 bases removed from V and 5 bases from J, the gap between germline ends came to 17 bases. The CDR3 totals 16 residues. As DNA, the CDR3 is TGCGCCAGCAGCTTGGCCGGAGGGGCGCGAGTTTATGGCTACACCTTC. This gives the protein CASSLAGGARVYGYTF.

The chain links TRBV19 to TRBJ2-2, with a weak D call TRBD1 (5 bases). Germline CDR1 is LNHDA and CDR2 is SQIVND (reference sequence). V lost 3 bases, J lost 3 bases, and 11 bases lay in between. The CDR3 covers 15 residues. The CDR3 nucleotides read TGTGCCAGTAGTATGGTAGACAGATACACCGGGGAGCTGTTTTTT. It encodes CASSMVDRYTGELFF.

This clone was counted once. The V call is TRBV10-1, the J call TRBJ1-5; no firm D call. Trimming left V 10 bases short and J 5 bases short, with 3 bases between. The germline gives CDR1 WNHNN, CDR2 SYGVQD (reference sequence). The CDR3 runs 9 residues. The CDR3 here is CATDQPQHF. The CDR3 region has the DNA TGCGCCACAGATCAGCCCCAGCATTTT.

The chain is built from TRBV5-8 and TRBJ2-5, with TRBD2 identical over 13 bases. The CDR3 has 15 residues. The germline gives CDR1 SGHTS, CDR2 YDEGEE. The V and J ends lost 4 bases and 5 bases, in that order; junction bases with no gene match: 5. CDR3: CASSPGTSGEETQYF. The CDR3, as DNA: TGTGCCAGCAGCCCTGGGACTAGCGGGGAGGAGACCCAGTACTTC.

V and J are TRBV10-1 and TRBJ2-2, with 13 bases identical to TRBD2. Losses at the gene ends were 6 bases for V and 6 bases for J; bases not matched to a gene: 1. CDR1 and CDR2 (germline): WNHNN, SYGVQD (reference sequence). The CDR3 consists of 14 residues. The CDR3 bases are TGCGCCAGCAGACTAGCGGGGGGGCCCGGGGAGCTGTTTTTT. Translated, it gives CASRLAGGPGELFF.

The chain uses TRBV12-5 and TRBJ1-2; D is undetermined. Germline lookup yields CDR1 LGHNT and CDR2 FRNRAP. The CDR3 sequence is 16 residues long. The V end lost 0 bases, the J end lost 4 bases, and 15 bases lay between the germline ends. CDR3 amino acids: CASGLVVGREGYGYTF. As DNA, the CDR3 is TGTGCTAGTGGTTTGGTCGTGGGGAGGGAAGGCTATGGCTACACCTTC.

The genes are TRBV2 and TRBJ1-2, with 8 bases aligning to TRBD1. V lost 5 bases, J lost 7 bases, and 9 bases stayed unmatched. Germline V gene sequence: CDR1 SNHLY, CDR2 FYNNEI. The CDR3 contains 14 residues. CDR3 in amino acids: CASSPNRGIRGYTF. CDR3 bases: TGTGCCAGCAGTCCCAACAGGGGGATACGTGGCTACACCTTC.

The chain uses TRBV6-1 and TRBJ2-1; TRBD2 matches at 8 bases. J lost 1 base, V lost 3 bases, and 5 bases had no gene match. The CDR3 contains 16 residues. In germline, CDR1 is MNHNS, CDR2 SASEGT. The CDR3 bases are TGTGCCAGCAGTGAGCTTAGCGGGGAATCCTACAATGAGCAGTTCTTC. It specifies CASSELSGESYNEQFF.

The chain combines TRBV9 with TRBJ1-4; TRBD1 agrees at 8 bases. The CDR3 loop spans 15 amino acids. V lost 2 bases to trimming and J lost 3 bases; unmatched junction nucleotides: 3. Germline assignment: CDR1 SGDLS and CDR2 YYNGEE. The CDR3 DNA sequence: TGTGCCAGCAGCGTCAGACAGGGGCCTAATGAAAAACTGTTTTTT. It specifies CASSVRQGPNEKLFF.

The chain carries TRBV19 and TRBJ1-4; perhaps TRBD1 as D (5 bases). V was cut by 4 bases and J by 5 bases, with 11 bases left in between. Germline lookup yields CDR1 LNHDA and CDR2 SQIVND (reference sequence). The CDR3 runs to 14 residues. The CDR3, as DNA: TGTGCCAGTAGTAAGGGACTGGGGAATGAAAAACTGTTTTTT. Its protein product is CASSKGLGNEKLFF.

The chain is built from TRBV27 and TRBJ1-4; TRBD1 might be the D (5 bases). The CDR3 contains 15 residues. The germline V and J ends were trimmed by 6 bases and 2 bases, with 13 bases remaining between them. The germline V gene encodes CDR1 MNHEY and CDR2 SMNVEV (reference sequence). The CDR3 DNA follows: TGTGCCAGCAGACCCTTTGGGGGGACTAATGAAAAACTGTTTTTT. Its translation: CASRPFGGTNEKLFF.

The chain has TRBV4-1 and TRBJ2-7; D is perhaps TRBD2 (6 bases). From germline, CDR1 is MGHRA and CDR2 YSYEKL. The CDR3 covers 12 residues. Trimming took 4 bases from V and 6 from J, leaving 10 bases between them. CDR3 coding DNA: TGCGCCAGCAGCCCCGGGGGAACCGAGCAGTACTTC. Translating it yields CASSPGGTEQYF.

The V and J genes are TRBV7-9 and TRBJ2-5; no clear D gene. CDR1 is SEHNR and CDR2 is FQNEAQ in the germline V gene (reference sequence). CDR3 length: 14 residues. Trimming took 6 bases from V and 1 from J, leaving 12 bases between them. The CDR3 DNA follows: TGTGCCAGCAGTCTAGACGGATTCCAAGAGACCCAGTACTTC. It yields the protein CASSLDGFQETQYF.

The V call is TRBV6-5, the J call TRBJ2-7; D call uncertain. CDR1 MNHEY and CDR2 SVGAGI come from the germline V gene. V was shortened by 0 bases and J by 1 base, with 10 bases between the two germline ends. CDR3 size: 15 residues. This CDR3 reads CASSYSLARSYEQYF. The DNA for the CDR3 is TGTGCCAGCAGTTACTCGTTGGCACGATCCTACGAGCAGTACTTC.